One TCR beta chain is described in this entry. The antigen is undetermined. The data derive from a study of Tregs in tolerant kidney transplant recipients. Study overall: Related graft donors supplied nonmyeloablative bone marrow transplants, and mixed chimerism was transient. Study-level findings and limits: In tolerant patients, donor-specific Tregs outgrew total Tregs, suggesting antigen-driven expansion.

CFSE-labeled recipient PBMCs were cultured approximately 6 days with irradiated graft donor PBMCs, then FACS-sorted. TCRdb's table, derived via immunoSEQ multiplex PCR, lists solely in-frame clones and lacks some. The table shows approximately 8,100 clones, with about 35% occurring only once. Germline V gives CDR1 LNHNV, CDR2 YYDKDF (reference sequence). The length of the CDR3 is 14 residues. The receptor was isolated from a human patient who received a combined kidney and bone marrow transplant. The sequencing used CD8+ T cells from blood cultured with allogeneic cells, collected before the transplant. The gene calls are TRBV15 and TRBJ1-3, with TRBD2 as a possible D gene (5 bases). The J call is doubtful: the DNA matches TRBJ2-2 better. The CDR3 DNA sequence: TGTGCCACCAGCAGATCTCCGGAGGCCGGGGAGCTGTTTTTT. Protein sequence: CATSRSPEAGELFF.